The clone carrying this TCR beta chain was picked up a small number of times. Using its own MiXCR run on the RT-PCR reads, TCRdb lists one record per CDR3 protein. This table has 550,000 to 750,000 distinct CDR3 sequences, 12% to 15% appearing once. Looked up from germline, CDR1 is SGHTA and CDR2 is FQGNSA. CDR3 size: 14 residues. Trimming stripped 4 bases from V and 7 bases from J, with 13 bases between. The chain couples TRBV7-2 to TRBJ2-2, with D perhaps matching TRBD1 (6 bases). Sequencing used memory CD4+ T cells from blood. The clonotype was recovered from a female donor in good health, serving as a healthy control. The CDR3 DNA reads as TGTGCCAGCAGCTACAGGGTAGCAGTCGGGGAGCTGTTTTTT. Its protein product is CASSYRVAVGELFF.